This T cell receptor (beta chain) was observed in a study of CD8+ T cells in alopecia areata (dated by TCRdb to between 2017 and 2018). Some background on the complete study: The study used high-throughput TCRbeta sequencing to examine T cell clonal expansion in alopecia areata, in both the C3H/HeJ mouse model and human patients. Scalp clonality was compared among normal scalp (n=4), patchy alopecia areata scalp (n=8), and alopecia totalis/universalis scalp (n=8). TCRbeta CDR3 regions were amplified by immunoSEQ multiplex PCR using 35 Vbeta forward and 13 Jbeta reverse primers. Scalp tissue and sorted CD4+ and CD8+ peripheral blood T cells from patchy and totalis/universalis alopecia areata patients and from healthy controls were covered by human TCRbeta sequencing. RNA was extracted with the PAXgene miRNA kit for fixed scalp, the miRNeasy kit for PBMCs, and the RNeasy kit for mouse skin.

Library preparation used the immunoSEQ multiplex PCR assay. RNA was extracted from all samples and reverse transcribed into cDNA, which served as template for TCR sequencing. First-strand cDNA was synthesized using SuperScript III with a 2:1 mix of oligo-dT and random hexamers. A synthetic immune receptor repertoire was used to assess amplification bias, and residual bias was removed computationally. The original pipeline was this. Raw reads were preprocessed to remove errors, and CDR3 was defined by IMGT conventions from the conserved cysteine to phenylalanine. Clonality was calculated as 1 minus Shannon entropy normalized by log2 of the number of productive unique TCRs. Whether scalp clones were CD4 or CD8 was inferred by matching scalp TCRbeta sequences against CD4 and CD8 repertoires sorted from blood. Drawn from immuneACCESS, this table holds only the in-frame rearrangements with V and J called that TCRdb kept. Clones are partly lost; checked studies trace under half to an unresolved V gene and leave the rest unexplained. D and trimming were read from the DNA, whereas the V and J calls and clone size are those reported in that table. This sample is represented by around 210,000 clones; roughly three fifths of them were singletons. The ten largest clones take up over 4% of the sample.

PBMCs were isolated by density centrifugation and stained for CD3, CD4 and CD8, and CD4+ and CD8+ T cells were sorted on a FACSAria. Scalp biopsies and blood samples were provided by unaffected controls. The study at large found these results: Higher clonality and more expanded CD8+ clones were observed in lesional scalp than in normal scalp, particularly in alopecia totalis/universalis, a finding suggestive of antigenic drive. Resident alphabeta T cells in normal human skin are also sequenced, complicating scalp TCR repertoire analysis, unlike mouse skin dominated by gammadelta T cells. Compared with mice, TCR sequences shared between patients were less clear, possibly partly because of HLA diversity across the patient population.

Compared with germline, V lacks 6 bases and J lacks 4 bases; bases without a gene match: 10. Spanning cysteine to phenylalanine, the CDR3 consists of 14 amino acids. Only the CDR3 region is kept as DNA, spanning 42 bases read in frame from base 1. Taken from the germline V gene, the CDR1 and CDR2 loops are SQVTM and ANQGSEA. Remarks on this clone: It has no known antigen specificity. Per-base quality was not reported, and no clone a single base away is much larger than it.

The sample was CD8+ T cells sorted from blood. The receptor was isolated from a human donor in good health. The chain is encoded by TRBV29-1 joined to TRBJ2-3; 7 nucleotides in the junction match TRBD2. CDR3 loop: CSVLPGTSADTQYF. In nucleotides, the sequence is TGCAGCGTCTTACCGGGTACTAGCGCAGATACGCAGTATTTT.